A selection of T cell receptor beta chains follows, all from one sample in a study of cytomegalovirus exposure and HLA in healthy donors. Here immunoSEQ multiplex PCR was the method, and the copy in TCRdb shows in-frame clones only, minus some. The sample includes about 190,000 clones, over 80% seen only once; the top ten take about 1.2%. The sample consisted of PBMCs. Receptor source: a man aged 25 to 40 in good health and CMV-seronegative. Both conserved end residues are part of each CDR3. D genes are given only for firm matches. Where a row states a size, it is once, few, many or the class of an expanded clone; other rows omit it.

cdr3_aa: CASSQDLATSGRTSTDTQYF; cdr3_nt: TGCGCCAGCAGCCAAGATCTCGCAACTAGCGGGAGGACTAGCACAGATACGCAGTATTTT; clone_size: few; j_call: TRBJ2-3; d_call: TRBD2; v_call: TRBV4-3
cdr3_aa: CASSVGASSYNSPLHF; cdr3_nt: TGTGCCAGCAGCGTGGGCGCGAGCTCCTATAATTCACCCCTCCACTTT; clone_size: -; j_call: TRBJ1-6; d_call: -; v_call: TRBV9
cdr3_aa: CSVEEGGTEAFF; cdr3_nt: TGCAGCGTTGAAGAGGGAGGCACTGAAGCTTTCTTT; clone_size: -; j_call: TRBJ1-1; d_call: -; v_call: TRBV29-1
cdr3_aa: CASSLQGARVANEKLFF; cdr3_nt: TGCGCCAGCAGCTTACAGGGGGCGCGGGTGGCTAATGAAAAACTGTTTTTT; clone_size: -; j_call: TRBJ1-4; d_call: TRBD1; v_call: TRBV5-1
cdr3_aa: CASTPGTSQGTQYF; cdr3_nt: TGTGCCAGTACTCCCGGGACTAGTCAAGGGACCCAGTACTTC; clone_size: -; j_call: TRBJ2-5; d_call: TRBD2; v_call: TRBV19
cdr3_aa: CASSPPNRDYEQYF; cdr3_nt: TGTGCCAGCTCACCACCGAACAGGGACTACGAGCAGTACTTC; clone_size: -; j_call: TRBJ2-7; d_call: -; v_call: TRBV18
cdr3_aa: CATSRVIAGNTIYF; cdr3_nt: TGTGCCACCAGCAGAGTTATCGCTGGAAACACCATATATTTT; clone_size: -; j_call: TRBJ1-3; d_call: -; v_call: TRBV15
cdr3_aa: CASGLVSLYGYTF; cdr3_nt: TGTGCCAGCGGTTTGGTTTCACTCTATGGCTACACCTTC; clone_size: -; j_call: TRBJ1-2; d_call: -; v_call: TRBV2
cdr3_aa: CASSEWTGGYSPLHF; cdr3_nt: TGTGCCAGCAGCGAGTGGACAGGGGGCTATTCACCCCTCCACTTT; clone_size: -; j_call: TRBJ1-6; d_call: TRBD1; v_call: TRBV9
cdr3_aa: CASGPGTGGLYEQYF; cdr3_nt: TGTGCCAGCGGCCCTGGGACAGGGGGCTTGTACGAGCAGTACTTC; clone_size: -; j_call: TRBJ2-7; d_call: TRBD1; v_call: TRBV6-5
cdr3_aa: CATSRPGANVLTF; cdr3_nt: TGTGCCACCAGCCGTCCTGGGGCCAACGTCCTGACTTTC; clone_size: -; j_call: TRBJ2-6; d_call: -; v_call: TRBV15
cdr3_aa: CASSLNRETDTQYF; cdr3_nt: TGTGCCAGCAGCTTAAACAGGGAGACAGATACGCAGTATTTT; clone_size: once; j_call: TRBJ2-3; d_call: -; v_call: TRBV13
cdr3_aa: CASSRWGTSGGYEQFF; cdr3_nt: TGTGCCAGCAGTCGATGGGGGACTAGCGGGGGTTATGAGCAGTTCTTC; clone_size: -; j_call: TRBJ2-1; d_call: TRBD2; v_call: TRBV27
cdr3_aa: CASSQDPGLNTEAFF; cdr3_nt: TGCGCCAGCAGCCAAGATCCAGGGCTGAACACTGAAGCTTTCTTT; clone_size: -; j_call: TRBJ1-1; d_call: -; v_call: TRBV4-1
cdr3_aa: CASSLLQGGNEQFF; cdr3_nt: TGTGCCAGCAGTTTATTACAGGGGGGGAATGAGCAGTTCTTC; clone_size: -; j_call: TRBJ2-1; d_call: -; v_call: TRBV27
cdr3_aa: CANSDGVRQGYEQYF; cdr3_nt: TGTGCCAACAGTGATGGGGTAAGACAGGGGTACGAGCAGTACTTC; clone_size: -; j_call: TRBJ2-7; d_call: TRBD1; v_call: TRBV2
cdr3_aa: CASKDWGTKTGAHGYTF; cdr3_nt: TGCGCCAGCAAAGATTGGGGGACTAAGACAGGCGCCCATGGCTACACCTTC; clone_size: -; j_call: TRBJ1-2; d_call: -; v_call: TRBV4-1
cdr3_aa: CASSQWGGSTEAFF; cdr3_nt: TGCGCCAGCAGCCAATGGGGGGGGAGCACTGAAGCTTTCTTT; clone_size: few; j_call: TRBJ1-1; d_call: -; v_call: TRBV4-1
cdr3_aa: CAWSVENHYEQYF; cdr3_nt: TGTGCCTGGAGTGTCGAGAACCACTACGAGCAGTACTTC; clone_size: -; j_call: TRBJ2-7; d_call: -; v_call: TRBV30
cdr3_aa: CASSRQGADNSPLHF; cdr3_nt: TGCGCCAGCAGCCGTCAGGGGGCTGATAATTCACCCCTCCACTTT; clone_size: -; j_call: TRBJ1-6; d_call: TRBD1; v_call: TRBV4-1
cdr3_aa: CASSFKLAGFGGELFF; cdr3_nt: TGTGCCAGCAGCTTTAAACTAGCGGGTTTCGGCGGGGAGCTGTTTTTT; clone_size: once; j_call: TRBJ2-2; d_call: TRBD2; v_call: TRBV5-4
cdr3_aa: CASSLGLRGRNEQFF; cdr3_nt: TGTGCCAGCAGCTTAGGCCTCAGGGGCCGCAATGAGCAGTTCTTC; clone_size: -; j_call: TRBJ2-1; d_call: -; v_call: TRBV7-9
cdr3_aa: CASSQVSNTEAFF; cdr3_nt: TGCGCCAGCAGCCAAGTTAGTAACACTGAAGCTTTCTTT; clone_size: -; j_call: TRBJ1-1; d_call: -; v_call: TRBV4-3
cdr3_aa: CAISEGGSSYNSPLHF; cdr3_nt: TGTGCCATCAGTGAGGGGGGGAGCTCCTATAATTCACCCCTCCACTTT; clone_size: -; j_call: TRBJ1-6; d_call: -; v_call: TRBV10-3
cdr3_aa: CASSLGRGGPTEAFF; cdr3_nt: TGCGCCAGCAGCCTTGGAAGAGGGGGCCCCACTGAAGCTTTCTTT; clone_size: -; j_call: TRBJ1-1; d_call: TRBD1; v_call: TRBV5-1
cdr3_aa: CASSLEGGGETQYF; cdr3_nt: TGCGCCAGCAGCTTGGAAGGGGGCGGAGAGACCCAGTACTTC; clone_size: -; j_call: TRBJ2-5; d_call: TRBD1; v_call: TRBV5-1